This T cell receptor (beta chain) was profiled in a study of Graves' ophthalmopathy and Graves' hyperthyroidism. Overall study context: Sampling took place at initial diagnosis, with peripheral blood obtained before any treatment.

This clonotype was observed at least ten times. The CDR3 loop spans 13 amino acids. CDR1 MNHEY and CDR2 SVGEGT come from the germline V gene. V lost 5 bases to trimming and J lost 8 bases; unmatched junction nucleotides: 4. RNA transcripts provided the template for amplifying TCR beta CDR3 regions. The library came from an HTBI-primed first-round RT-PCR and a second-round multiplex PCR. Each CDR3 protein is one row after TCRdb ran MiXCR on the multiplex PCR reads. Among 150,000 to 200,000 distinct CDR3 sequences listed, 30% to 45% were seen once. The TCR originated in a man aged 25 to 45 with Graves' ophthalmopathy. The chain carries TRBV6-2 or TRBV6-3 and TRBJ2-2; TRBD2 matches 8 bases. Sample: peripheral blood. The CDR3 sequence is CASSGLAQGELFF. CDR3 bases: TGTGCCAGCAGTGGACTAGCCCAGGGGGAGCTGTTTTTT.